The 27 T cell receptor beta chains below come from one sample, sequenced in a study of siplizumab effects on memory and regulatory T cells. Measured with immunoSEQ multiplex PCR; TCRdb has only the in-frame clones, and not every one. The sample lists some 97,000 clones, about 91% seen once, with roughly 2.8% in the top ten. Source material: CD4+ T cells sorted from blood. The receptors shown here come from a human donor in good health. Some clones in this sample may be carry-over from other donors' samples.

The chain employs TRBV19 and TRBJ1-3, with 9 bases identical to TRBD1. The CDR3 contains 14 residues. The germline CDR1 and CDR2 sequences are LNHDA and SQIVND (reference sequence). Trimming removed 6 bases from V and 7 bases from J; junction bases left unmatched: 7. CDR3 amino acids: CASSPGQGGNTIYF. CDR3 nucleotide sequence: TGTGCCAGTAGCCCGGGACAGGGAGGCAACACCATATATTTT.

V is TRBV5-6 and J is TRBJ2-3, with 9 bases identical to TRBD2. The CDR3 is 16 residues long. J was trimmed by 4 bases and V by 4 bases; bases with no gene match: 10. The germline V gene encodes CDR1 SGHDT and CDR2 YYEEEE. As DNA, the CDR3 is TGTGCCAGCAGCCCTATACTGGCGGGAGGGCCAGATACGCAGTATTTT. It codes for CASSPILAGGPDTQYF.

V and J are TRBV6-5 and TRBJ2-5; D may be TRBD1 (5 bases). The J call may be faulty, since TRBJ2-7 better matches the DNA end. From germline, CDR1 is MNHEY and CDR2 SVGAGI. The length of the CDR3 is 12 residues. DNA for the CDR3: TGTGCCAGCAGTTATCCAGGGCGCGAGCAGTACTTC. It is translated as CASSYPGREQYF.

V usage is TRBV14 and J usage is TRBJ2-7; the D gene is possibly TRBD1 (5 bases). Trimming removed 3 bases from V and 12 bases from J, with 18 bases in between. CDR1 is SGHDN and CDR2 is FVKESK in the germline V gene. The CDR3 has 13 amino acids. CDR3 bases: TGTGCCAGCAGCCAGAGGCCCGACAGCCCTATGTACTTC. Protein sequence: CASSQRPDSPMYF.

V is TRBV5-1 and J is TRBJ2-1; D remains unclear. CDR3 length: 15 amino acids. The ends were cut back, 4 bases at V and 9 bases at J, with 20 bases in the middle. CDR1 and CDR2 from the germline V gene are SGHRS and YFSETQ. CDR3: CASSTLIGRAIEQFF. DNA for the CDR3: TGCGCCAGCAGCACCCTGATTGGTCGCGCGATTGAGCAGTTCTTC.

The chain links TRBV5-6 to TRBJ2-7, with D perhaps TRBD1 (6 bases). V shed 3 bases and J shed 2 bases, with 15 bases lying between them. In germline, CDR1 is SGHDT, CDR2 YYEEEE. This CDR3 contains 15 residues. The DNA of the CDR3 is TGTGCCAGCAGCTCCCCAGGGGTAGTTACCTACGAGCAGTACTTC. It translates to CASSSPGVVTYEQYF.

The rearrangement links TRBV19 to TRBJ2-5, with 9 bases lining up with TRBD1. J was trimmed by 1 base and V by 0 bases; bases with no gene match: 3. CDR1 is LNHDA, CDR2 SQIVND, per germline (reference sequence). This CDR3 comprises 16 residues. DNA for the CDR3: TGTGCCAGTAGTATAGAGGGGACAGGGTCCCAAGAGACCCAGTACTTC. Translated: CASSIEGTGSQETQYF. The full variable domain, with the rest looked up from reference TRBV19 and TRBJ2-5, is DGGITQSPKYLFRKEGQNVTLSCEQNLNHDAMYWYRQDPGQGLRLIYYSQIVNDFQKGDIAEGYSVSREKKESFPLTVTSAQKNPTAFYLCASSIEGTGSQETQYFGPGTRLLVL.

V usage is TRBV2 and J usage is TRBJ2-1; TRBD1 aligns across 9 bases. There are 12 residues in the CDR3. Germline trimming cut 9 bases from V and 7 bases from J; bases unmatched to any gene: 4. Germline V gives CDR1 SNHLY, CDR2 FYNNEI. Here the CDR3 DNA reads TGTGCCAGACAGGGGGCCGGTAATGAGCAGTTCTTC. Amino acid sequence: CARQGAGNEQFF.

This clone was picked up one time. V usage is TRBV15 and J usage is TRBJ2-7; 8 bases are a match to TRBD2. With V trimmed by 2 bases and J by 4 bases, 7 bases remained unmatched. Germline lookup yields CDR1 LNHNV and CDR2 YYDKDF (reference sequence). The CDR3 is 15 amino acids. The CDR3 DNA follows: TGTGCCACCAGCAGACCCCCCTCGGGAGGGTACGAGCAGTACTTC. As protein: CATSRPPSGGYEQYF.

CDR3 sequence: CASSEERGRSQPQHF. In DNA form, the CDR3 reads TGTGCCAGCAGTGAAGAACGGGGTCGGAGTCAGCCCCAGCATTTT. The V gene is TRBV6-1, the J gene TRBJ1-5; D not resolved. The ends were cut back, 1 base at V and 6 bases at J, with 13 bases in the middle. This CDR3 comprises 15 residues. The germline CDR1 and CDR2 sequences are MNHNS and SASEGT.

The table lists this clone with a few counts. The chain combines TRBV23-1 with TRBJ1-4; perhaps TRBD1 as D (5 bases). TRBV23-1 is classed as an ORF, of uncertain function. This CDR3 comprises 15 residues. V dropped 4 bases and J dropped 0 bases, with 9 bases sitting between them. CDR3 in amino acids: CASSPTAATNEKLFF. In DNA, the CDR3 is TGCGCCAGCAGTCCGACAGCTGCAACTAATGAAAAACTGTTTTTT.

This clone has only one observation. The chain carries TRBV19 and TRBJ1-2, with 9 bases identical to TRBD1. V lost 6 bases to trimming and J lost 4 bases; unmatched junction nucleotides: 6. CDR1 LNHDA and CDR2 SQIVND come from the germline V gene (reference sequence). CDR3 size: 14 residues. The CDR3 loop is CASRGQGDRYGYTF. DNA of the CDR3: TGTGCCAGTAGGGGACAGGGTGATCGCTATGGCTACACCTTC.

In this sample, this clone turned up many times. The chain combines TRBV27 with TRBJ2-7; 11 positions agree with TRBD2. Germline V gene lookup returns CDR1 MNHEY and CDR2 SMNVEV (reference sequence). V lost 6 bases to trimming and J lost 4 bases; unmatched junction nucleotides: 8. The CDR3 spans 15 residues. CDR3 bases: TGTGCCAGCAGCTATACTAGCGGGGGTGGATACGAGCAGTACTTC. Residues: CASSYTSGGGYEQYF.

This chain joins TRBV4-1 and TRBJ2-2; D call uncertain. Looked up from germline, CDR1 is MGHRA and CDR2 is YSYEKL. The CDR3 totals 16 residues. V was shortened by 4 bases and J by 1 base, with 13 bases between the two germline ends. DNA for the CDR3: TGCGCCAGCAGCCGATCCAGGAGCCGGAACACCGGGGAGCTGTTTTTT. It encodes CASSRSRSRNTGELFF.

This sequence joins TRBV4-2 and TRBJ1-2; D possibly corresponds to TRBD1 (5 bases). V was pared by 0 bases and J by 2 bases, with 13 bases between. Germline CDR1 reads LGHNA; CDR2 reads YNFKEQ. CDR3 length equals 16 residues. CDR3 sequence: CASSQDQGGRNYGYTF. CDR3 DNA: TGTGCCAGCAGCCAAGACCAGGGTGGGAGAAACTATGGCTACACCTTC.

The chain carries TRBV7-3 and TRBJ2-5; the D is unclear. Germline V gene data show CDR1 as SGHTA and CDR2 as FQGTGA. Trimming removed 0 bases from V and 2 bases from J, with 7 bases in between. The CDR3 has 14 amino acids. CDR3 sequence reads: CASSLTGPQETQYF. CDR3 bases: TGTGCCAGCAGCTTAACCGGGCCTCAAGAGACCCAGTACTTC.

The rearrangement links TRBV6-1 to TRBJ2-7; tentatively, D is TRBD2 (6 bases). V lost 8 bases and J lost 4, with 15 bases in between. Per germline, CDR1 MNHNS and CDR2 SASEGT. The CDR3 loop spans 13 amino acids. CDR3 region: CASRDSGLYEQYF. For the CDR3, the DNA is TGTGCCAGCCGAGACTCAGGACTATACGAGCAGTACTTC.

The DNA of the CDR3 is TGTGCCATCAGTGAGCCCAGCCGCGGGGGAAACTATGGCTACACCTTC. Amino acid sequence: CAISEPSRGGNYGYTF. This rearrangement joins TRBV10-3 to TRBJ1-2; the D gene is possibly TRBD1 (5 bases). Trimming stripped 2 bases from V and 2 bases from J, with 15 bases between. The CDR3 runs to 16 residues. Germline CDR1 is ENHRY and CDR2 is SYGVKD.

This chain links TRBV19 with TRBJ2-7, with 7 bases fitting TRBD1. The V gene's germline CDR1 is LNHDA and CDR2 SQIVND (reference sequence). The trim removed 6 bases at V and 0 bases at J, leaving 5 bases unmatched. The CDR3 sequence is 14 residues long. CDR3 bases: TGTGCCAGTAGAGTGGACAGGTACTCCTACGAGCAGTACTTC. As protein: CASRVDRYSYEQYF. Based on the CDR3 plus reference TRBV19 and TRBJ2-7, the full variable domain is DGGITQSPKYLFRKEGQNVTLSCEQNLNHDAMYWYRQDPGQGLRLIYYSQIVNDFQKGDIAEGYSVSREKKESFPLTVTSAQKNPTAFYLCASRVDRYSYEQYFGPGTRLTVT.

The chain carries TRBV14 and TRBJ1-2, with a tentative D call TRBD1 (5 bases). CDR3 size: 13 residues. Germline CDR1 reads SGHDN; CDR2 reads FVKESK. The V end lost 4 bases, the J end lost 8 bases, and 14 bases lay between the germline ends. CDR3 sequence (DNA): TGTGCCAGCAGCCCACCAGCGGGGCGGGGCTACACCTTC. Its translation is CASSPPAGRGYTF.

The chain couples TRBV20-1 to TRBJ2-1; TRBD1 or TRBD2 may be the D gene (5 bases each). Germline lookup yields CDR1 DFQATT and CDR2 SNEGSKA (reference sequence). The CDR3 contains 11 residues. The germline V and J ends were trimmed by 6 bases and 7 bases, with 10 bases remaining between them. This CDR3 reads CSAAGSNEQFF. The CDR3 DNA is TGCAGTGCGGCAGGGAGTAATGAGCAGTTCTTC.

The chain couples TRBV27 to TRBJ1-4, with 7 bases lining up with TRBD1. The V and J ends lost 2 bases and 0 bases, in that order; junction bases with no gene match: 6. CDR1 and CDR2 (germline): MNHEY, SMNVEV (reference sequence). The CDR3 runs 17 residues. The CDR3 reads CASSLKAGGATNEKLFF. In nucleotides, the CDR3 is TGTGCCAGCAGTTTAAAGGCAGGGGGGGCAACTAATGAAAAACTGTTTTTT.

Here the CDR3 DNA reads TGTGCCAGCAGCTTAGATCGGATGGAGACCCAGTACTTC. Translating gives CASSLDRMETQYF. The V call is TRBV11-3, the J call TRBJ2-5; D gene ambiguous. Germline V CDR1 and CDR2: SGHNT, YENEEA. V dropped 0 bases and J dropped 5 bases, with 7 bases sitting between them. There are 13 residues in the CDR3.

The CDR3 here is CASSSITLPGQGARAKNIQYF. In DNA, the CDR3 is TGTGCCAGCAGCTCAATAACACTACCGGGACAGGGGGCGCGAGCCAAAAACATTCAGTACTTC. The V and J genes are TRBV7-8 and TRBJ2-4; 12 positions match TRBD1. V lost 4 bases and J lost 0; bases outside the gene matches: 16. The germline V gene has CDR1 SGHVS and CDR2 FQNEAQ. This CDR3 contains 21 residues.

The rearrangement uses TRBV5-1 and TRBJ1-2, with 7 bases fitting TRBD1. V dropped 6 bases and J dropped 8; count of bases not matched to a gene: 16. The CDR3 loop spans 15 amino acids. Germline V gene sequence: CDR1 SGHRS, CDR2 YFSETQ. For the CDR3, the DNA is TGCGCCAGCAAAGAACAATCCGGGACAGCCGAGGGCTACACCTTC. Its translation: CASKEQSGTAEGYTF.

This chain uses TRBV10-1 with TRBJ1-3, with D possibly being TRBD1 (6 bases). The length of the CDR3 is 15 residues. Germline CDR1 is WNHNN and CDR2 is SYGVQD (reference sequence). With 2 bases removed from V and 2 bases from J, the gap between germline ends came to 10 bases. CDR3 residues: CASSETTGPGNTIYF. The DNA of the CDR3 is TGCGCCAGCAGTGAGACCACAGGGCCTGGAAACACCATATATTTT.

The V call is TRBV2, the J call TRBJ1-2, with D perhaps TRBD1 (6 bases). V lost 6 bases and J lost 4, with 18 bases in between. Germline CDR1 and CDR2: SNHLY and FYNNEI. This CDR3 is 15 amino acids long. CDR3 amino acids: CASRADETGTYGYTF. DNA for the CDR3: TGTGCCAGCAGAGCGGACGAGACAGGAACCTATGGCTACACCTTC.